This entry describes one TCR beta chain. Antigen specificity is unknown. Both 60 Vbeta primers and 13 Jbeta primers went into the PCR. Using immunoSEQ multiplex PCR, the repertoire was profiled, and TCRdb retains in-frame clones only, with some absent. This sample carries around 120,000 clones, 60% to 85% of them seen once, and the ten largest clones take 1.5% to 2%. This sample is part of a study of cytomegalovirus exposure and HLA in healthy donors. At the level of the study: Among the 300 to 450 genotyped donors, 65% to 85% were placed in the Caucasian-associated ancestry cluster.

The CDR3 covers 13 residues. Germline values: CDR1 SQVTM, CDR2 ANQGSEA. V gave up 4 bases and J gave up 7 bases; unmatched junction bases: 7. Points from the study as a whole: Per a prior analysis, the majority of TCR beta V segments were productive roughly 90% or roughly 30% of the time. Donors belonging to an Asian-associated ancestry cluster reportedly showed fewer N-insertions in productive TCRs than the approximately 700-donor mean, according to what a later analysis found.

This chain links TRBV29-1 with TRBJ1-2; 9 bases are a match to TRBD1. The TCR was taken from a woman under 30 in good health and CMV-seronegative. Sequencing was done on a sample of PBMCs. The CDR3 DNA follows: TGCAGCGTTGCTCCGGGACAGGGACGTGGCTACACCTTC. It encodes CSVAPGQGRGYTF.